The 3 T cell receptor beta chains listed next were all sequenced from one sample in a study of blood T cell repertoires in COVID-19. Generated by immunoSEQ multiplex PCR, the TCRdb table keeps only in-frame clones and is missing some. The data contain about 120,000 clones, roughly 84% of them seen just once; the ten biggest clones take up over 1%. The sequencing input was peripheral blood. The receptors were gathered from a woman older than 75 with acute or convalescent COVID-19.

This clone was seen just once. This chain connects TRBV12-3 or TRBV12-4 to TRBJ1-2; 8 nucleotides align to TRBD1. The CDR3 is 13 residues long. The V segment lost 2 bases and the J segment 10 bases; nucleotides outside the gene matches: 6. The CDR3 DNA reads as TGTGCCAGCAGTTTAAGGGGGACAGGTGACTACACCTTC. This gives the protein CASSLRGTGDYTF.

This clone was counted a few times. In DNA, the CDR3 is TGTGCCAGCAGCCTTTTGGAGCGGACGGGCTACACCTTC. Amino acid sequence: CASSLLERTGYTF. The chain recombines TRBV4-2 with TRBJ1-2, with no clear D. CDR1 LGHNA and CDR2 YNFKEQ come from the germline V gene. Trimming took off 4 bases at V and 8 bases at J, with 14 bases between the two ends. This CDR3 has 13 amino acids.

The gene calls are TRBV6-2 or TRBV6-3 and TRBJ1-4; 7 nucleotides line up with TRBD1. The CDR3 length is 15 residues. The junction had 5 bases not matched to a gene; V was cut back by 4 bases and J by 3 bases. Germline V gene data show CDR1 as MNHEY and CDR2 as SVGEGT. The CDR3: CASSSWGQPNEKLFF. The CDR3 DNA sequence: TGTGCCAGCAGTTCCTGGGGACAGCCTAATGAAAAACTGTTTTTT.